Listed below are T cell receptor beta chains from one sample, sequenced in a study of graft-versus-host responses after intestinal transplantation. Their antigen targets remain unknown. TCRdb's copy holds only in-frame clones and misses some; the assay was immunoSEQ multiplex PCR. The table lists some 64,000 clones, 85% to 95% of them singletons. The material was unstimulated CD8+ T cells sorted from spleen or lymph node cells, obtained before transplant. Source of these receptors: a human donor who was the organ donor for an intestinal transplant. CDR3s include the opening cysteine and the closing phenylalanine or tryptophan. Each record gives: CDR3 DNA, CDR3 protein, J gene, D gene, clone size, V gene. D genes are given only for firm matches. A clone size is listed for some rows: how often the clone was seen (once, few, many), or a class if it is expanded.

cdr3_nt: TGTGCCAGCAGGGGACAGTCGGGCTCCTACGAGCAGTACTTC; cdr3_aa: CASRGQSGSYEQYF; j_call: TRBJ2-7; d_call: TRBD1; clone_size: .; v_call: TRBV28
cdr3_nt: TGTGCCAGCAGCACACGACAGACAGCCTATGGCTACACCTTC; cdr3_aa: CASSTRQTAYGYTF; j_call: TRBJ1-2; d_call: .; clone_size: .; v_call: TRBV9
cdr3_nt: TGCGCCAGCAGCCAAGATAGGGGGAACACCGGGGAGCTGTTTTTT; cdr3_aa: CASSQDRGNTGELFF; j_call: TRBJ2-2; d_call: .; clone_size: .; v_call: TRBV4-1
cdr3_nt: TGCGCCAGCAGCCAAGGGACTAGCGGGGGCAATGAGCAGTTCTTC; cdr3_aa: CASSQGTSGGNEQFF; j_call: TRBJ2-1; d_call: TRBD2; clone_size: .; v_call: TRBV4-3
cdr3_nt: TGTGCCAGCAGTCTGACTAGCGGGAGAGGAGAGACCCAGTACTTC; cdr3_aa: CASSLTSGRGETQYF; j_call: TRBJ2-5; d_call: TRBD2; clone_size: .; v_call: TRBV6-5
cdr3_nt: TGTGCCAGCAGTTACACATGGGGGGTAAAAAACACTGAAGCTTTCTTT; cdr3_aa: CASSYTWGVKNTEAFF; j_call: TRBJ1-1; d_call: .; clone_size: .; v_call: TRBV6-5
cdr3_nt: TGTGCCTGGAGTGTACAGGGGACTTTGAGGGACATGATAAACTATGGCTACACCTTC; cdr3_aa: CAWSVQGTLRDMINYGYTF; j_call: TRBJ1-2; d_call: TRBD1; clone_size: .; v_call: TRBV30
cdr3_nt: TGTGCCAGCAGCCGGGGACTAGCGGGAGATGAGCAGTTCTTC; cdr3_aa: CASSRGLAGDEQFF; j_call: TRBJ2-1; d_call: TRBD2; clone_size: .; v_call: TRBV11-2
cdr3_nt: TGTGCCAGCAGCTTGGGCAGGGGGTCTGGCACTGAAGCTTTCTTT; cdr3_aa: CASSLGRGSGTEAFF; j_call: TRBJ1-1; d_call: TRBD1; clone_size: .; v_call: TRBV5-4
cdr3_nt: TGTGCCTGGAGCGCGGCCGAGGGGACTAGCTATTACGAGCAGTACTTC; cdr3_aa: CAWSAAEGTSYYEQYF; j_call: TRBJ2-7; d_call: TRBD2; clone_size: .; v_call: TRBV30
cdr3_nt: TGTGCCAGCAGTCCATGGGACAGGGGTTACGAGCAGTACTTC; cdr3_aa: CASSPWDRGYEQYF; j_call: TRBJ2-7; d_call: TRBD1; clone_size: .; v_call: TRBV27
cdr3_nt: TGCGCCAGCAGCTTGCAGCGGGAGAGTAACGAGCTTAAGAGTGAGCAGTTCTTC; cdr3_aa: CASSLQRESNELKSEQFF; j_call: TRBJ2-1; d_call: TRBD2; clone_size: .; v_call: TRBV5-1
cdr3_nt: TGTGCCAGCTCACCTTGGTCCAGAAAGGAAGCTTTCTTT; cdr3_aa: CASSPWSRKEAFF; j_call: TRBJ1-1; d_call: .; clone_size: .; v_call: TRBV18
cdr3_nt: TGTGCCAGCAGTCAAGGGGGGGGCACCGGGGAGCTGTTTTTT; cdr3_aa: CASSQGGGTGELFF; j_call: TRBJ2-2; d_call: .; clone_size: .; v_call: TRBV11-2
cdr3_nt: TGTGCCAGCAGTAATGAAGCAACCGTACCAGATACGCAGTATTTT; cdr3_aa: CASSNEATVPDTQYF; j_call: TRBJ2-3; d_call: .; clone_size: .; v_call: TRBV27
cdr3_nt: TGTGCCAGTAGTCCGGACAGGGACAATCAGCCCCAGCATTTT; cdr3_aa: CASSPDRDNQPQHF; j_call: TRBJ1-5; d_call: TRBD1; clone_size: .; v_call: TRBV19
cdr3_nt: TGTGCCAGCAGCTTGGTGGGACAGGCCGCTTACGAGCAGTACTTC; cdr3_aa: CASSLVGQAAYEQYF; j_call: TRBJ2-7; d_call: TRBD1; clone_size: .; v_call: TRBV5-5
cdr3_nt: TGTGCCTGGAGTGACAGGACAGGATATCCGAACACTGAAGCTTTCTTT; cdr3_aa: CAWSDRTGYPNTEAFF; j_call: TRBJ1-1; d_call: TRBD1; clone_size: .; v_call: TRBV30
cdr3_nt: TGTGCCAGCAGCTTCGGACTAGTGCCGTACAATGAGCAGTTCTTC; cdr3_aa: CASSFGLVPYNEQFF; j_call: TRBJ2-1; d_call: TRBD2; clone_size: .; v_call: TRBV7-6
cdr3_nt: TGTGCCAGCAGCGTAGGGACTAGCGGGATATCAGAGACCCAGTACTTC; cdr3_aa: CASSVGTSGISETQYF; j_call: TRBJ2-5; d_call: TRBD2; clone_size: .; v_call: TRBV9
cdr3_nt: TGTGCCAGCAGCCGGCAGGGGAGCGAGCAGTACTTC; cdr3_aa: CASSRQGSEQYF; j_call: TRBJ2-7; d_call: .; clone_size: few; v_call: TRBV13
cdr3_nt: TGTGCCAGCAGTGTAGACCTCGGGGACAGCTTAAACTACGAGCAGTACTTC; cdr3_aa: CASSVDLGDSLNYEQYF; j_call: TRBJ2-7; d_call: TRBD1; clone_size: .; v_call: TRBV2
cdr3_nt: TGTGCCAGCAGTTTAGGATGGGGGGGGCTCCAACGGGAACACTATCAGCCCCAGCATTTT; cdr3_aa: CASSLGWGGLQREHYQPQHF; j_call: TRBJ1-5; d_call: .; clone_size: .; v_call: TRBV28
cdr3_nt: TGTGCCAGCAGTTTATTAAGAGCGGGAGGCGGAGAGCAGTACTTC; cdr3_aa: CASSLLRAGGGEQYF; j_call: TRBJ2-7; d_call: TRBD2; clone_size: .; v_call: TRBV27
cdr3_nt: TGTGCCAGCTCACCGTATCGTAGGGAGGGCCTCTACAATGAGCAGTTCTTC; cdr3_aa: CASSPYRREGLYNEQFF; j_call: TRBJ2-1; d_call: TRBD2; clone_size: .; v_call: TRBV18
cdr3_nt: TGTGCCAGCAGCTCGCCGGGACAGGGACGGCGGCTCGAGCAGTACTTC; cdr3_aa: CASSSPGQGRRLEQYF; j_call: TRBJ2-7; d_call: TRBD1; clone_size: .; v_call: TRBV7-3
cdr3_nt: TGTGCCAGCAGCACTAGCGCTAGCGGGAGAAATGAGCAGTTCTTC; cdr3_aa: CASSTSASGRNEQFF; j_call: TRBJ2-1; d_call: TRBD2; clone_size: .; v_call: TRBV7-6
cdr3_nt: TGTGCCAGCAGCTTCCAGTCGCCCCGGGGTGGAAACACCATATATTTT; cdr3_aa: CASSFQSPRGGNTIYF; j_call: TRBJ1-3; d_call: .; clone_size: .; v_call: TRBV11-3
cdr3_nt: TGCGCCAGCAGCCAAGGAGGAGTGTGGCGGGAGTCCTACAATGAGCAGTTCTTC; cdr3_aa: CASSQGGVWRESYNEQFF; j_call: TRBJ2-1; d_call: TRBD2; clone_size: .; v_call: TRBV4-1
cdr3_nt: TGTGCCAGTAGTATAGGACATTTTGCTTTCTTT; cdr3_aa: CASSIGHFAFF; j_call: TRBJ1-1; d_call: .; clone_size: .; v_call: TRBV19
cdr3_nt: TGCAGCGTCGCCCACAGGGCCCTACACGAGCAGTACTTC; cdr3_aa: CSVAHRALHEQYF; j_call: TRBJ2-7; d_call: .; clone_size: .; v_call: TRBV29-1
cdr3_nt: TGCGCCAGCAGCCAAGATCGTGGAGGGAGGGCCAACACCATATATTTT; cdr3_aa: CASSQDRGGRANTIYF; j_call: TRBJ1-3; d_call: .; clone_size: once; v_call: TRBV4-3
cdr3_nt: TGTGCCAGCAGCCTCACTGCGGGAGTCACAGATACGCAGTATTTT; cdr3_aa: CASSLTAGVTDTQYF; j_call: TRBJ2-3; d_call: TRBD2; clone_size: .; v_call: TRBV7-6
cdr3_nt: TGTGCCAGCAGCCCAATACTAGCAGCCCTTTATGGCTACACCTTC; cdr3_aa: CASSPILAALYGYTF; j_call: TRBJ1-2; d_call: .; clone_size: .; v_call: TRBV11-3
cdr3_nt: TGTGCCAGCAGTGAAACAGGGTGGGGTCAGCCCCAGCATTTT; cdr3_aa: CASSETGWGQPQHF; j_call: TRBJ1-5; d_call: .; clone_size: .; v_call: TRBV6-1
cdr3_nt: TGTGCCAGCAGGGAAACTAGCGGACTGCCCTACAATGAGCAGTTCTTC; cdr3_aa: CASRETSGLPYNEQFF; j_call: TRBJ2-1; d_call: TRBD2; clone_size: .; v_call: TRBV7-9
cdr3_nt: TGTGCCAGCAGCAGTAGTAGCGTTTACGAGCAGTACTTC; cdr3_aa: CASSSSSVYEQYF; j_call: TRBJ2-7; d_call: .; clone_size: .; v_call: TRBV7-9
cdr3_nt: TGCAGCGTTGAAGATCTAGCGGGGAAAAACACAGATACGCAGTATTTT; cdr3_aa: CSVEDLAGKNTDTQYF; j_call: TRBJ2-3; d_call: TRBD2; clone_size: once; v_call: TRBV29-1
cdr3_nt: TGTGCCAGCAGATACGGGATCTCTGACTACGAGCAGTACTTC; cdr3_aa: CASRYGISDYEQYF; j_call: TRBJ2-7; d_call: .; clone_size: .; v_call: TRBV2
cdr3_nt: TGCGCCAGCAGTCAGGAGGGAATGTCCTACAATGAGCAGTTCTTC; cdr3_aa: CASSQEGMSYNEQFF; j_call: TRBJ2-1; d_call: .; clone_size: few; v_call: TRBV4-3
cdr3_nt: TGTGCCAGCCACATGGGACACACCAACACTGAAGCTTTCTTT; cdr3_aa: CASHMGHTNTEAFF; j_call: TRBJ1-1; d_call: .; clone_size: .; v_call: TRBV28
cdr3_nt: TGTGCCAGCAGCAAACTCACCGAAGAGACCCAGTACTTC; cdr3_aa: CASSKLTEETQYF; j_call: TRBJ2-5; d_call: .; clone_size: .; v_call: TRBV5-6
cdr3_nt: TGTGCCAGCAGTTTACAGGGATCTGAAGCTTTCTTT; cdr3_aa: CASSLQGSEAFF; j_call: TRBJ1-1; d_call: .; clone_size: .; v_call: TRBV6-6
cdr3_nt: TGTGCCAGCAGCTTAACCCCTGGGACTGGCCACCGGGAGGCCGGGGAGCTGTTTTTT; cdr3_aa: CASSLTPGTGHREAGELFF; j_call: TRBJ2-2; d_call: TRBD2; clone_size: .; v_call: TRBV7-9
cdr3_nt: TGTGCCAGCAGTTTAACCACAGGGTTGAATCCTCACGAGCAGTACTTC; cdr3_aa: CASSLTTGLNPHEQYF; j_call: TRBJ2-7; d_call: .; clone_size: .; v_call: TRBV27
cdr3_nt: TGTGCCAGCAGCTTAGGCCCTTGGAGGGTAGGAGGCTACACCTTC; cdr3_aa: CASSLGPWRVGGYTF; j_call: TRBJ1-2; d_call: .; clone_size: once; v_call: TRBV7-6
cdr3_nt: TGTGCCAGCAGTTACTTTCGAATCCGGGGCACTGAAGCTTTCTTT; cdr3_aa: CASSYFRIRGTEAFF; j_call: TRBJ1-1; d_call: .; clone_size: .; v_call: TRBV6-5
cdr3_nt: TGTGCCAGCAGCGATGGACTAGGGTTTGAGACCCAGTACTTC; cdr3_aa: CASSDGLGFETQYF; j_call: TRBJ2-5; d_call: TRBD2; clone_size: .; v_call: TRBV9
cdr3_nt: TGTGCCAGCAGCTTAGGTGCCGGACAGGGCTTAGAGACCCAGTACTTC; cdr3_aa: CASSLGAGQGLETQYF; j_call: TRBJ2-5; d_call: TRBD1; clone_size: .; v_call: TRBV7-9
cdr3_nt: TGTGCCAGCAGTTACAGGGGGGCCGTGAATGAAGCTTTCTTT; cdr3_aa: CASSYRGAVNEAFF; j_call: TRBJ1-1; d_call: TRBD1; clone_size: .; v_call: TRBV5-4